Listed below are T cell receptor beta chains from one sample, sequenced in a study of cytomegalovirus exposure and HLA in healthy donors. Data came from immunoSEQ multiplex PCR; TCRdb stores just in-frame clones and leaves some out. Found here are about 160,000 clones, around three quarters of them singletons; the top ten hold roughly 2%. Sequences were obtained from PBMCs. The receptors stem from a middle-aged man in good health and CMV-seronegative. Both conserved end residues are part of each CDR3. Fields, in order: D gene, V gene, J gene, clone size, CDR3 protein, CDR3 DNA. The D gene is left open where the match is weak. Where a row states a size, it is once, few, many or the class of an expanded clone; other rows omit it.

>TRBD1|TRBV4-2|TRBJ2-7|.
CASSQDRGQSYEQYF
TGTGCCAGCAGCCAAGATAGGGGGCAGTCCTACGAGCAGTACTTC
>.|TRBV13|TRBJ2-7|.
CASRLTGVYEQYF
TGTGCCAGCCGCTTGACGGGGGTCTACGAGCAGTACTTC
>.|TRBV6-5|TRBJ1-2|.
CASLGRDAGIYGYTF
TGTGCCAGCTTGGGGCGGGACGCTGGAATCTATGGCTACACCTTC
>TRBD2|TRBV11-2|TRBJ2-5|.
CASSLNAGVSGETQYF
TGTGCCAGCAGCTTAAATGCGGGAGTAAGCGGAGAGACCCAGTACTTC
>.|TRBV5-1|TRBJ2-5|.
CASSLFHTSTPQETQYF
TGCGCCAGCAGCCTGTTCCATACTAGTACCCCCCAAGAGACCCAGTACTTC
>TRBD2|TRBV7-2|TRBJ2-7|.
CASSGASGGTYEQYF
TGTGCCAGCAGCGGGGCTAGCGGGGGAACCTACGAGCAGTACTTC
>.|TRBV6-1|TRBJ2-7|.
CASSELGLFYEQYF
TGTGCCAGCAGTGAATTGGGACTGTTCTACGAGCAGTACTTC
>.|TRBV2|TRBJ2-1|.
CASSVYSGVNEQFF
TGTGCCAGCAGTGTGTATTCGGGGGTGAATGAGCAGTTCTTC
>.|TRBV11-3|TRBJ2-1|.
CASSFLGRDNEQFF
TGTGCCAGCAGCTTCCTCGGGAGAGACAATGAGCAGTTCTTC
>.|TRBV5-6|TRBJ2-7|.
CASSSLREQYF
TGTGCCAGCAGCTCCCTGAGGGAGCAGTACTTC
>TRBD2|TRBV19|TRBJ2-2|.
CASSPAGGGAGELFF
TGTGCCAGTAGTCCGGCGGGAGGGGGTGCCGGGGAGCTGTTTTTT
>TRBD1|TRBV4-2|TRBJ1-3|.
CASSQDGTGASGNTIYF
TGTGCCAGCAGCCAAGATGGGACAGGCGCCTCTGGAAACACCATATATTTT
>TRBD2|TRBV9|TRBJ2-5|few
CASSVAVGGGGETQYF
TGTGCCAGCAGCGTAGCAGTCGGAGGCGGGGGGGAGACCCAGTACTTC
>TRBD2|TRBV2|TRBJ2-5|.
CASSVGLTGGGETQYF
TGTGCCAGCAGTGTTGGCCTGACGGGAGGTGGTGAGACCCAGTACTTC
>TRBD1|TRBV5-6|TRBJ1-3|.
CASHGTAPSGGNTIYF
TGTGCCAGCCACGGGACAGCCCCTTCGGGTGGAAACACCATATATTTT
>TRBD1|TRBV14|TRBJ1-1|once
CASSPSGQAEAFF
TGTGCCAGCAGCCCGTCCGGACAGGCTGAAGCTTTCTTT
>TRBD2|TRBV5-1|TRBJ2-1|few
CASSLVSSGTNEQFF
TGCGCCAGCAGCTTGGTGTCTAGCGGGACCAATGAGCAGTTCTTC
>.|TRBV30|TRBJ1-3|few
CAWSVSLSSGNTIYF
TGTGCCTGGAGTGTGTCCCTTTCTTCTGGAAACACCATATATTTT
>TRBD1|TRBV5-1|TRBJ1-1|.
CASSPQGGAGTEAFF
TGCGCCAGCAGCCCGCAAGGGGGCGCGGGAACTGAAGCTTTCTTT
>.|TRBV29-1|TRBJ1-2|few
CSVDEQGGGYTF
TGCAGCGTTGACGAACAGGGTGGTGGCTACACCTTC
>.|TRBV7-6|TRBJ2-7|.
CASSLSRGSYEQYF
TGTGCCAGCAGCTTATCGCGGGGTTCCTACGAGCAGTACTTC
>.|TRBV19|TRBJ1-2|.
CASSISDTGYTF
TGTGCCAGTAGTATATCGGACACCGGCTACACCTTC
>TRBD2|TRBV27|TRBJ2-1|few
CASSSRAGREKNEQFF
TGTGCCAGCAGTTCCCGAGCGGGAAGGGAAAAGAATGAGCAGTTCTTC
>TRBD2|TRBV7-2|TRBJ2-2|.
CASSLDGGGRGELFF
TGTGCCAGCAGCTTAGACGGGGGAGGGCGCGGGGAGCTGTTTTTT
>.|TRBV25-1|TRBJ2-6|.
CASSETTGRTGANGLTF
TGTGCCAGCAGTGAAACGACAGGGAGGACTGGGGCCAACGGCCTGACTTTC
>.|TRBV21-1|TRBJ2-7|.
CASSKIFLAGLYEQYF
TGTGCCAGCAGCAAAATTTTCCTAGCGGGCCTATACGAGCAGTACTTC
>TRBD2|TRBV6-5|TRBJ2-7|.
CASSPAGTSGYEQYF
TGTGCCAGCAGTCCTGCCGGGACTAGCGGCTACGAGCAGTACTTC
>.|TRBV2|TRBJ1-2|.
CASSALLYGYTF
TGTGCCAGCAGTGCCTTGTTATATGGCTACACCTTC
>.|TRBV5-4|TRBJ2-5|.
CASSPIERQETQYF
TGTGCCAGCAGCCCCATAGAGCGTCAAGAGACCCAGTACTTC
>TRBD2|TRBV11-2|TRBJ2-7|.
CASSLERVGVRTSSSYEQYF
TGTGCCAGCAGCTTAGAACGTGTTGGAGTCCGGACTAGTTCCTCTTACGAGCAGTACTTC
>TRBD1|TRBV6-5|TRBJ2-7|once
CASSRTGGEQYF
TGTGCCAGCAGCCGGACAGGGGGCGAGCAGTACTTC